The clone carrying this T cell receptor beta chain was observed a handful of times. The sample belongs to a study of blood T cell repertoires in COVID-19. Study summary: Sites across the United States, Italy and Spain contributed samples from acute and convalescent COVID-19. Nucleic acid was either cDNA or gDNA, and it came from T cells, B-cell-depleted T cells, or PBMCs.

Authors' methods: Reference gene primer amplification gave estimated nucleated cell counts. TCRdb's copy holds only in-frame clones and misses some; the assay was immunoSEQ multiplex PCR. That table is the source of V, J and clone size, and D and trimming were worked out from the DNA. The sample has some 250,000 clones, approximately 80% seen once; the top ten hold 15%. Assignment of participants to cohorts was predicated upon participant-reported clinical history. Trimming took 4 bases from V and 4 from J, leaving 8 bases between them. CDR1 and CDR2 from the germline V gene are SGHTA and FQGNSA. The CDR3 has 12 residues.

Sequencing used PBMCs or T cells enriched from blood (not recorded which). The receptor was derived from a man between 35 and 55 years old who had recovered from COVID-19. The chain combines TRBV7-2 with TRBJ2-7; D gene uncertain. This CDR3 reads CASSYAGYEQYF. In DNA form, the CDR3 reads TGTGCCAGCAGCTACGCAGGTTACGAGCAGTACTTC.